This T cell receptor (beta chain) was observed in a study of naive and memory T cell subsets. CMV status came from CD4+ IFNgamma after overnight CMV lysate stimulation. Both TRBC1 and TRBC2 were covered by a beta constant-region primer of two equimolar oligonucleotides. Nested alpha and beta constant-region primers with the SP2 primer drove four PCR rounds on ligated cDNA. Ligation attached a single-stranded oligonucleotide with a 12-nucleotide UMI and the SP2 primer to the cDNA 3' end. TCRdb independently ran MiXCR on the UMI-ligation and nested PCR reads; one entry per CDR3 protein. The sample yields 99,000 or so distinct CDR3 sequences, about 14% seen once. CDR1 and CDR2 from the germline V gene are SQVTM and ANQGSEA. V lost 1 base and J lost 2, with 13 bases in between. The CDR3 consists of 15 residues. Notes on the study in general: Naive repertoires, especially CD8, held a few larger clonotypes, possibly memory cells re-expressing CD45RA.

This clonotype was recorded a few times. Its cognate antigen is unknown. J is TRBJ2-3 and V is TRBV29-1; D might be TRBD1 (6 bases). Sequencing was carried out using naive CD8+ T cells from blood. The origin of this receptor is a human donor in good health. The CDR3 loop reads CSVEAGTSLTDTQYF. Here the CDR3 DNA reads TGCAGCGTTGAAGCCGGGACAAGCCTCACAGATACGCAGTATTTT.